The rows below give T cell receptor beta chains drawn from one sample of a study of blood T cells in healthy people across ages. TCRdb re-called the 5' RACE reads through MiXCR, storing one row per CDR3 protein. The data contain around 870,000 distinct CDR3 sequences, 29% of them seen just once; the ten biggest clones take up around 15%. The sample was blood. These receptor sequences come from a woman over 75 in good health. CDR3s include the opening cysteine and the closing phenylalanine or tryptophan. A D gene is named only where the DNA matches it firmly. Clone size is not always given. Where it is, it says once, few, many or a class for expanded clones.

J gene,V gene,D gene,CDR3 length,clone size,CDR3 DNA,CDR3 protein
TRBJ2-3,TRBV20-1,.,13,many,TGCAGTGCTATACAGGGTAACACAGATACGCAGTATTTT,CSAIQGNTDTQYF
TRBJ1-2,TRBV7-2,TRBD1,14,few,TGTGCCAGCAGCAACCTGGGACAGGACTATGGCTACACCTTC,CASSNLGQDYGYTF
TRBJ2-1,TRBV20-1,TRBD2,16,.,TGCAGTGCTAGAGTGTCGGTCGCGGGGGGTTACAATGAGCAGTTCTTC,CSARVSVAGGYNEQFF
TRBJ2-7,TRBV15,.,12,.,TGTGCCACCAGCCTTGATGGGATCGAGCAGTACTTC,CATSLDGIEQYF
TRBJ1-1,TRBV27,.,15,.,TGTGCCAGCAGTTTTTCGACAGTACAGAACACTGAAGCTTTCTTT,CASSFSTVQNTEAFF
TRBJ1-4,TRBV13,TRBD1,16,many,TGTGCCAGCAGCTTGGGACAGGTTGCAACTAATGAAAAACTGTTTTTT,CASSLGQVATNEKLFF
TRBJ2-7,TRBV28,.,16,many,TGTGCCAGCAGTTTACCCCCGGGACCGAACTCCTACGAGCAGTACTTC,CASSLPPGPNSYEQYF
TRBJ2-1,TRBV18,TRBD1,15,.,TGTGCCAGCTCACGAGGACAGGGGAGAAGTAATGAGCAGTTCTTC,CASSRGQGRSNEQFF
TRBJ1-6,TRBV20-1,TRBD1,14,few,TGCAGTGCTAGGGCCGGACAGGGCCGTTCACCCCTCCACTTT,CSARAGQGRSPLHF
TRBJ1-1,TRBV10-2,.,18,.,TGCGCCAGCAGTGAGTCACCGGAACGGACTATGAAGGACACTGAAGCTTTCTTT,CASSESPERTMKDTEAFF
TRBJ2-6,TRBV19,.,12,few,TGTGCCAGTACGGGAGGGGCCAACGTCCTGACTTTC,CASTGGANVLTF
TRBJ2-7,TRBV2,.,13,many,TGTGCCAGAGGGGGAACCAGGACCTACGAGCAGTACTTC,CARGGTRTYEQYF
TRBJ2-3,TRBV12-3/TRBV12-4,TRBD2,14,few,TGTGCCAGCATCACTAGCGGGGCAACAGATGTGCAGTATTTT,CASITSGATDVQYF
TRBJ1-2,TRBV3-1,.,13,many,TGTGCCAGCAGCCCTCAACTGGGGTATGGCTACACCTTC,CASSPQLGYGYTF
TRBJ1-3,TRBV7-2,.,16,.,TGTGCCAGCAGCATCTACGGGGGAACCTCTGGAAACACCATATATTTT,CASSIYGGTSGNTIYF
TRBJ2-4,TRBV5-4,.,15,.,TGTGCCAGCAGCTTGGACAGGGGAGGGGTGAACATTCAGTACTTC,CASSLDRGGVNIQYF
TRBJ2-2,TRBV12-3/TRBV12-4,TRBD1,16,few,TGTGCCAGCAGACCCGCGGACAGGGGGCGGCACGGGGAGCTGTTTTTT,CASRPADRGRHGELFF
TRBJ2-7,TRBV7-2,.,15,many,TGTGCCAGCAGCTTAGCGCGGACGGGGCTCTACGAGCAGTACTTC,CASSLARTGLYEQYF
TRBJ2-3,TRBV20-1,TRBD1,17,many,TGCAGTGCAACTCCGGGACAGGTCCTTAGTAGCACAGATACGCAGTATTTT,CSATPGQVLSSTDTQYF
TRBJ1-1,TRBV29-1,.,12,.,TGCAGCGTTACTCAGGGGAACACTGAAGCTTTCTTT,CSVTQGNTEAFF
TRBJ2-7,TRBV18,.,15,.,TGTGCCAGCTCACCGTCCAGGGGGGAAGGCTACGAGCAGTACTTC,CASSPSRGEGYEQYF
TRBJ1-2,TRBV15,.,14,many,TGTGCCACCAGCAGAGATTGGACTGACTATGGCTACACCTTC,CATSRDWTDYGYTF
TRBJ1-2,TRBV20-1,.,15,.,TGCAGTGCTGGACCCCGGAGGGGAGGGACGGATGGCTACACCTTC,CSAGPRRGGTDGYTF
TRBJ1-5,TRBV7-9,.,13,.,TGTGCCAACAGCTTGGCTGGGGACCAGCCCCAGCATTTT,CANSLAGDQPQHF
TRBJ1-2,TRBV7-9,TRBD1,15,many,TGTGCCAGCAGCCTGGCAGGGGGGTCTATATATGGCTACACCTTC,CASSLAGGSIYGYTF
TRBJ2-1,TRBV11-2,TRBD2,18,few,TGTGCCAGCAGCCTAAGGACTAGCGGGGGGGCCATCTACAATGAGCAGTTCTTC,CASSLRTSGGAIYNEQFF
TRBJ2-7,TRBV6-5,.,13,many,TGTGCCAGCAGTTACCGCCACGGGGGCGAGCAGTACTTC,CASSYRHGGEQYF
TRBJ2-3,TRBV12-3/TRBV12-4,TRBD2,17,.,TGTGCCAGCAGTTTAGGTGGACTAGACGTGAGCACAGATACGCAGTATTTT,CASSLGGLDVSTDTQYF